The 7 T cell receptor beta chains presented below share a single source sample, sequenced in a study of OX40 agonist ivuxolimab in advanced cancers. Sequencing was performed with immunoSEQ multiplex PCR; in TCRdb, only in-frame clones are kept and a portion is missing. The sample carries fewer than 15,000 clones, 80% recorded once. This specimen was CD4+ or CD8+ T cells sorted from blood, taken in a trial of the OX40 agonist ivuxolimab. All receptors derive from an adult with an advanced solid tumor such as melanoma, head and neck, liver or kidney cancer.

The rearrangement links TRBV11-2 to TRBJ2-6; D unclear. Germline lookup yields CDR1 SGHAT and CDR2 FQNNGV. This CDR3 comprises 19 residues. The V gene lost 6 bases and the J gene lost 0 bases, with 21 bases spanning the gap. The CDR3 sequence is CASSYALYSLLSGANVLTF. The DNA for the CDR3 is TGTGCCAGCAGTTACGCCTTGTATAGCCTCCTCTCTGGGGCCAACGTCCTGACTTTC.

The chain couples TRBV29-1 to TRBJ1-4; TRBD1 aligns across 7 bases. The CDR3 is made up of 12 amino acids. V gave up 3 bases and J gave up 12 bases; unmatched junction bases: 7. CDR1 SQVTM and CDR2 ANQGSEA come from the germline V gene. CDR3 nucleotides: TGCAGCGTTGACTTAGACAGGGCGGAACTGTTTTTT. This codes for CSVDLDRAELFF. The full variable domain, its missing parts supplied by reference TRBV29-1 and TRBJ1-4, is SAVISQKPSRDICQRGTSLTIQCQVDSQVTMMFWYRQQPGQSLTLIATANQGSEATYESGFVIDKFPISRPNLTFSTLTVSNMSPEDSSIYLCSVDLDRAELFFGSGTQLSVL.

This chain joins TRBV5-6 and TRBJ1-1; 8 bases align to TRBD1. V trimming: 0 bases; J trimming: 6 bases; junction bases outside the gene matches: 13. CDR1 is SGHDT and CDR2 is YYEEEE in the germline V gene. This CDR3 is built from 17 residues. The CDR3 sequence is CASSLGGGSGGQAEAFF. The DNA of the CDR3 is TGTGCCAGCAGCTTGGGCGGTGGTAGTGGGGGACAGGCTGAAGCTTTCTTT.

V gene TRBV6-5 combines with J gene TRBJ1-2; 10 bases agree with TRBD1. Looked up from germline, CDR1 is MNHEY and CDR2 is SVGAGI. The V segment lost 7 bases and the J segment 5 bases; nucleotides outside the gene matches: 7. The CDR3 spans 14 residues. CDR3 sequence reads: CASKIGQGGYGYTF. CDR3 sequence (DNA): TGTGCCAGCAAAATCGGACAGGGGGGATATGGCTACACCTTC.

This chain uses TRBV11-3 with TRBJ1-5, with TRBD1 matching over 7 bases. CDR1 is SGHNT and CDR2 is YENEEA in the germline V gene. V dropped 5 bases and J dropped 7; count of bases not matched to a gene: 8. The CDR3 length is 14 residues. This CDR3 reads CASSPGTAPQPQHF. For the CDR3, the DNA is TGTGCCAGCAGCCCAGGGACAGCCCCGCAGCCCCAGCATTTT.

The chain recombines TRBV5-1 with TRBJ2-1; TRBD1 is a possible D gene (6 bases). CDR3 length: 13 residues. V lost 2 bases, J lost 11 bases, and 14 bases lay in between. Germline CDR1 reads SGHRS; CDR2 reads YFSETQ. The CDR3: CASSFRQAEQQFF. The CDR3 DNA follows: TGCGCCAGCAGCTTCCGACAGGCCGAACAGCAGTTCTTC.

The chain recombines TRBV2 with TRBJ2-4; tentatively, D is TRBD2 (6 bases). The CDR3 is made up of 19 amino acids. CDR1 and CDR2 (germline): SNHLY, FYNNEI. Trimming stripped 4 bases from V and 3 bases from J, with 25 bases between. The CDR3 loop reads CASSAGRGPGGDGKNIQYF. The CDR3 bases are TGTGCCAGCAGTGCGGGAAGGGGCCCCGGAGGGGATGGCAAAAACATTCAGTACTTC. The full variable domain, in which reference TRBV2 and TRBJ2-4 provide the parts outside the CDR3, is EPEVTQTPSHQVTQMGQEVILRCVPISNHLYFYWYRQILGQKVEFLVSFYNNEISEKSEIFDDQFSVERPDGSNFTLKIRSTKLEDSAMYFCASSAGRGPGGDGKNIQYFGAGTRLSVL.